Given below is one T cell receptor (beta chain) in context. This sample stems from a study of T cell responses to AZD1222 COVID-19 vaccine. TCRdb's copy holds only in-frame clones and misses some; the assay was immunoSEQ multiplex PCR. The sample lists under 100,000 clones, around 86% occurring once. The specimen was peripheral blood, collected on day 0 of AZD1222 vaccination. The clonotype was recovered from an adult in good health.

DNA of the CDR3: TGTGCCAGCTCACCAGGGCCCAACAGCGGACGGTACGAGCAGTACTTC. Protein sequence: CASSPGPNSGRYEQYF. The V and J genes are TRBV18 and TRBJ2-7, with TRBD2 as a possible D gene (5 bases). V shed 2 bases and J shed 4 bases, with 18 bases lying between them. Germline CDR1 KGHSH, CDR2 LQKENI. The CDR3 is 16 residues long.